This TCR beta chain was identified during a study of shared clonotypes between healthy human individuals (dated by TCRdb to about 2020). With respect to the entire study: Three men and a couple of women, aged 18 to 49 years, made up the cohort. To estimate repertoire size and how much clonotype sharing occurs between individuals, the study deeply sequenced the blood TCR repertoires of several healthy adults. To increase sequencing depth and limit assay-specific biases, different laboratories used diverse techniques to prepare libraries and sequence TCR repertoires. Per donor, leukapheresis produced somewhere between about 0.9 and 9.5 billion PBMCs.

Donors were healthy HIV-negative adults with no recently reported acute infections or vaccinations. Every donor was a Caucasian adult residing in Nashville, Tennessee, USA. For unsorted samples, some 90 million PBMCs were counted and genomic DNA was extracted with the QIAamp DNA Blood Mini kit. After blood collection by leukapheresis, PBMCs were isolated using Ficoll-Histopaque density gradient centrifugation and then cryopreserved in the vapor phase of liquid nitrogen. For this clone: Its antigen remains undetermined. No qualities accompany the bases; no much larger clone lies one base away.

Study-level results and caveats: Based on pairwise subsampling, the degree of clonotype sharing among donors was expected to be affected by sequencing depth. The small number of donors limited the genetic and exposure-history diversity represented. Sampling was restricted to blood, and TCR repertoires in tissue are likely to differ from TCR repertoires in blood.

V and J are trimmed by 2 bases and 2 bases, and the gene matches miss 20 bases of the junction. CDR1 and CDR2, looked up from the germline V gene, are MDHEN and SYDVKM. Including cysteine and phenylalanine, the CDR3 has 20 amino acids. Only the CDR3 DNA stays, 60 bases, in frame from base 1. Using the deep immunoSEQ assay, TCR CDR3 regions were amplified from genomic DNA by multiplex PCR. For each cell subset, the extracted genomic DNA was distributed evenly across all wells of several immunoSEQ 96-well plates, and each plate served as one replicate. Each replicate PCR for unsorted PBMC received 300 to 350 ng genomic DNA, equal to 25,000 to 35,000 T cell genomes. Ten immunoSEQ deep assay plates were used to sequence unsorted PBMC genomic DNA. Purified libraries were measured with a Qubit 3.0 fluorometer, size-checked on a Bioanalyzer 2100, and measured again with the KAPA Library Quantification kit. Every immunoSEQ 96-well plate was sequenced on a separate single-read 150-cycle Illumina NextSeq 550 flow cell. The original methods were these. Because only junctional sequences without quality scores were contained in the immunoSEQ output, filtering matching that applied to full-length reads could not be performed. Sequences were annotated with PyIR, a Python wrapper for IgBLAST v1.9, and V/J genes and CDR3 were assigned using IMGT germline references. Reads with weak V/J assignments (E-value above 1e-6), missing CDR3, stop codons, out-of-frame junctions, or ambiguous translated residues were removed. A V3J clonotype was defined by an identical inferred V gene, J gene, and CDR3 amino acid sequence. Percentage overlap between repertoires was computed as shared unique clonotypes divided by the size of the smaller repertoire. RTK rarefaction, the Chao1 estimator, and Recon v2.1 estimates of unobserved clonotypes were used to assess repertoire richness. Not all clones reach the TCRdb copy of this immuneACCESS table, which keeps in-frame sequences only. Checked studies attribute under half of the gap to unresolved V genes and leave the rest unexplained. The V and J calls and clone size were taken over from that table, and D and trimming were inferred from the DNA. In all, the sample holds approximately 470,000 clones, and approximately 81% of those were seen once. The ten largest clones add up to approximately 12% of the sample.

This sequence was found in a woman aged 40 to 50 in good health. Some clones in this sample may be carry-over from other donors' samples. The receptor chain draws on TRBV28 and TRBJ1-2; 7 bases in between match TRBD1. Sequenced sample: PBMCs. Read as DNA, the sequence is TGTGCCAGCAGTTTAATCGAGGAGACACCGAACAGGGGACTAAACTATGGCTACACCTTC. Its protein is CASSLIEETPNRGLNYGYTF.